This passage covers 3 T cell receptor beta chains from one sample sequenced in a study of cytomegalovirus exposure and HLA in healthy donors. It was with 60 Vbeta and 13 Jbeta primers that the PCR ran. Here immunoSEQ multiplex PCR was the method, and the copy in TCRdb shows in-frame clones only, minus some. The sample has 150,000 to 200,000 clones; approximately 71% are singletons. The sequenced sample was PBMCs. The receptor source for this set is a man younger than 45 in good health and CMV-seropositive.

This clone occurred a few times. The chain recombines TRBV30 with TRBJ2-2; 9 bases match TRBD1. V dropped 4 bases and J dropped 4; count of bases not matched to a gene: 1. The CDR3 consists of 13 residues. CDR1 and CDR2 (germline): GTSNPN, SVGIG (reference sequence). CDR3 nucleotides: TGTGCCTGGAAGGGACAGGGCACCGGGGAGCTGTTTTTT. Residues: CAWKGQGTGELFF. Using reference TRBV30 and TRBJ2-2 for the parts outside the CDR3, the full variable domain is SQTIHQWPATLVQPVGSPLSLECTVEGTSNPNLYWYRQAAGRGLQLLFYSVGIGQISSEVPQNLSASRPQDRQFILSSKKLLLSDSGFYLCAWKGQGTGELFFGEGSRLTVL.

This chain connects TRBV2 to TRBJ1-2, with D perhaps matching TRBD1 (6 bases). Germline V CDR1 and CDR2: SNHLY, FYNNEI. The CDR3 consists of 14 residues. V lost 6 bases to trimming and J lost 7 bases, with 18 bases between them. The CDR3 protein is CASSPDRNNFGYTF. The CDR3 DNA is TGTGCCAGCAGCCCTGACAGGAATAATTTTGGCTACACCTTC.

The V and J genes are TRBV7-2 and TRBJ2-3; tentatively, D is TRBD2 (6 bases). Trimming stripped 4 bases from V and 4 bases from J, with 9 bases between. This CDR3 is built from 13 residues. CDR1 and CDR2 from the germline V gene are SGHTA and FQGNSA. CDR3: CASSSSSADTQYF. CDR3 bases: TGTGCCAGCAGCTCCTCTAGCGCAGATACGCAGTATTTT.